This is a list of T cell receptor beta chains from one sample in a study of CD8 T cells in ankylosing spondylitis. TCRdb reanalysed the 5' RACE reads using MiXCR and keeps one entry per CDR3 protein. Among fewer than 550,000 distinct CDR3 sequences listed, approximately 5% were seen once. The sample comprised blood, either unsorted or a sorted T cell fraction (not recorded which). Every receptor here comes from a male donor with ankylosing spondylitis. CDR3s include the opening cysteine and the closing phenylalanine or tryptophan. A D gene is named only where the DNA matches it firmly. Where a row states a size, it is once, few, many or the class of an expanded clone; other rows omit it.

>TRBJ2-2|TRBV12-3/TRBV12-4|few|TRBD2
TGTGCCAGCAGTAGTAGCGGGGGCGGGGAGCTGTTTTTT
CASSSSGGGELFF
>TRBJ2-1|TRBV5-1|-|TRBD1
TGCGCCAATAGCTGGGGACAGGGGAATGAGCAGTTCTTC
CANSWGQGNEQFF
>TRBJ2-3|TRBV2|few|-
TGTGCCAGCCCCAGACAGGCCGACCCAATCCCAGATACGCAGTATTTT
CASPRQADPIPDTQYF
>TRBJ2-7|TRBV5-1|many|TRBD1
TGCGCCAGCAGCAAGGACAGGGCGACCTACGAGCAGTACTTC
CASSKDRATYEQYF
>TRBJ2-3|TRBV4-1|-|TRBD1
TGCGCCAGCAGCCAACAGGACAGGCCGCTGAGGGTCACGCAGTATTTT
CASSQQDRPLRVTQYF
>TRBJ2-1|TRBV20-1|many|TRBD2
TGCAGTGCTAGGGATGCCGGGACTAGTCTCTACAATGAGCAGTTCTTC
CSARDAGTSLYNEQFF
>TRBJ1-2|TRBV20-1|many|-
TGCAGTGCTAGCCGAAATACTAACTATGGCTACACCTTC
CSASRNTNYGYTF
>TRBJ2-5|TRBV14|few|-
TGTGCCAGCAGCCAGGCCCCGGGGCGCGGCACGGAGACCCAGTACTTC
CASSQAPGRGTETQYF
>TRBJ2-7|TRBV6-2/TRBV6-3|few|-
TGTGCCAGCACTAAAACCCCCAGGGCAGCCGAGCAGTACTTC
CASTKTPRAAEQYF
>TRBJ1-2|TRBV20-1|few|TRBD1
TGCAGTGCCCAGGACAGGGTCCGAGGCTACACCTTC
CSAQDRVRGYTF
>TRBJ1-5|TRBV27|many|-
TGTGCCAGCAGTCCGACGGGCACATGGCAGCCCCAGCATTTT
CASSPTGTWQPQHF
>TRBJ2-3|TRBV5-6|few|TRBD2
TGTGCCAGCAGCCCGACTAGCGGGAACACAGATACGCAGTATTTT
CASSPTSGNTDTQYF
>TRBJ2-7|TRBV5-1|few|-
TGCGCCAGCAGCTTGGCCCCGGGACATGATCCCGAGCAGTACTTC
CASSLAPGHDPEQYF
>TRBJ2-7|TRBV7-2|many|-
TGTGCCAGCAGCTTAAATCAGCATAAGAATTACGAGCAGTACTTC
CASSLNQHKNYEQYF
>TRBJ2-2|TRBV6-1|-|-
TGTGCCAGCAGTGAAGTCGGGCGAGGGGCCGCGAACACCGGGGAGCTGTTTTTT
CASSEVGRGAANTGELFF
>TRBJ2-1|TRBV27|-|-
TGTGCCAGCAGTTTAGGGTTGGGACTCGAGTTCTTC
CASSLGLGLEFF
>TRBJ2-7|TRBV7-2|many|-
TGTGCCAGCAGCTTAGGCTTCCTCCGGGAGCAGTACTTC
CASSLGFLREQYF
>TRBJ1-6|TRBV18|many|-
TGTGCCAGCTCACGTGGTCAAAGGGGTTCACCCCTCCACTTT
CASSRGQRGSPLHF
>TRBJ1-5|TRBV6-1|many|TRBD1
TGTGCCAGCAGTGAAGGGGGGACAGGGGGCGTTCAGCCCCAGCATTTT
CASSEGGTGGVQPQHF
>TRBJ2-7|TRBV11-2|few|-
TGTGCCAGCAGCCTCTCTTTAGACGGGAACTCCTACGAGCAGTACTTC
CASSLSLDGNSYEQYF
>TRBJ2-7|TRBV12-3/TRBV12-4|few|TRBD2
TGTGCCAGCAGTCCAGAAGGACTAGCGGGCTCCTACGAGCAGTACTTC
CASSPEGLAGSYEQYF
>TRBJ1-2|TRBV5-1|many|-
TGCGCCAGCAGCTCCACAGGGCTTGAGAGCTACACCTTC
CASSSTGLESYTF
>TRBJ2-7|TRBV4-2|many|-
TGTGCCAGCACGGATGGGGGACGAAGCTTCGAGCAGTACTTC
CASTDGGRSFEQYF
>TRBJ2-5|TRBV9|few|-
TGTGCCAGCAGCGTAGGGGGGCGTTGGGAGACCCAGTACTTC
CASSVGGRWETQYF
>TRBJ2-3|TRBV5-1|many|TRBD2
TGCGCCAGCAGCCCTGGGACTAGCGGGAGGGCAGATACGCAGTATTTT
CASSPGTSGRADTQYF
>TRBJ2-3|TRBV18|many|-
TGTGCCAGCTCACCTAACAGGGAGACGCAGTATTTT
CASSPNRETQYF
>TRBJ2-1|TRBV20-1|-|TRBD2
TGCAGTGCTAGAGTCACTAGCGGGGGGAGTTTTAATGAGCAGTTCTTC
CSARVTSGGSFNEQFF
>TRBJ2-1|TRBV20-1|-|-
TGCAGTGCTAGAGCCCAGTACAATGAGCAGTTCTTC
CSARAQYNEQFF
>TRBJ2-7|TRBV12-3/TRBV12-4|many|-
TGTGCCAGCAGTCTACGGGGGCTAGCGAGGGAGCAGTACTTC
CASSLRGLAREQYF
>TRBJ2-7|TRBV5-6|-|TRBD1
TGTGCCAGCAGCTTGGTAGGACAGGGGACCCTCTGGGAGCAGTACTTC
CASSLVGQGTLWEQYF
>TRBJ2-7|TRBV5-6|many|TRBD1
TGTGCCAGCAGGGAATCCGGACAGGGGAGAGCCGAGCAGTACTTC
CASRESGQGRAEQYF
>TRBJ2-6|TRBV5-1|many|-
TGCGCCAGCAGCCTAGGGGGTTCTGGGGCCAACGTCCTGACTTTC
CASSLGGSGANVLTF
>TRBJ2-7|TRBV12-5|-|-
TGTGCTAGTGGTTTGGGGACCCCCTCGGGAGAGCAGTACTTC
CASGLGTPSGEQYF
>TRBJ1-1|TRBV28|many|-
TGTGCCAGCAGCCCCGAGAATATCGAAGCTTTCTTT
CASSPENIEAFF
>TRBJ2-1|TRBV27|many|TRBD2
TGTGCCAGCAGTTTCGGGGGAGGGCCTAGTTACAATGAGCAGTTCTTC
CASSFGGGPSYNEQFF
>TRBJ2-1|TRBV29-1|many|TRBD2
TGCAGCGGGGGAGGGGGGCTAGCGGGAATCTACAATGAGCAGTTCTTC
CSGGGGLAGIYNEQFF
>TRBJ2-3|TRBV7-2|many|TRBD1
TGTGCCAGCAGTGAGACAGGGATGAATACGCAGTATTTT
CASSETGMNTQYF
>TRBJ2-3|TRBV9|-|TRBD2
TGTGCCAGCAGCGCCCGGACTAGCCCCCTGGGCACAGATACGCAGTATTTT
CASSARTSPLGTDTQYF
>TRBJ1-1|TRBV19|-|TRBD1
TGTGCCAGTAGTCCGACCCGGACAGGAACGAACACTGAAGCTTTCTTT
CASSPTRTGTNTEAFF
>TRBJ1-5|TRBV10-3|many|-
TGTGCCATCAGTGATCCAAGACGGGGTGGCAATCAGCCCCAGCATTTT
CAISDPRRGGNQPQHF
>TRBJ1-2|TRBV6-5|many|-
TGTGCCAGCAGCAACCTTTGGACAGCCTATGGCTACACCTTC
CASSNLWTAYGYTF
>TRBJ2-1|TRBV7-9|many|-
TGTGCCAGCAGCCCCCCCCACAGGGTCGCCTCCTACAATGAGCAGTTCTTC
CASSPPHRVASYNEQFF